One and the same sample provided the 18 T cell receptor beta chains below, sequenced in a study of CD8 T cells in Susac syndrome. Random hexamers served to reverse transcribe roughly 0.45 to 1 ug RNA. MiXCR, run by TCRdb on the immunoSEQ multiplex PCR reads, gives a single entry per CDR3 protein. The sample lists 350,000 to 550,000 distinct CDR3 sequences, more than 70% occurring once. The sequenced material came from CD8+ T cells from PBMCs. The receptors were sampled from a human donor with multiple sclerosis.

This CDR3 is CASRGGASGELVETQYF. The CDR3 DNA sequence: TGCGCCAGCAGAGGCGGGGCTAGCGGGGAGCTAGTGGAGACCCAGTACTTC. This chain links TRBV5-1 with TRBJ2-5, with TRBD2 matching 9 bases. The CDR3 length is 17 residues. The V gene's germline CDR1 is SGHRS and CDR2 YFSETQ. Trimming at V came to 5 bases and at J to 5 bases, leaving 16 bases not matched to a gene.

The chain combines TRBV11-2 with TRBJ2-1; 11 nucleotides agree with TRBD2. The CDR3 is 14 amino acids. V gave up 10 bases and J gave up 4 bases; unmatched junction bases: 6. Germline values: CDR1 SGHAT, CDR2 FQNNGV. The CDR3 is CAILAGGRYNEQFF. CDR3 sequence (DNA): TGTGCCATTCTAGCGGGAGGCCGATACAATGAGCAGTTCTTC.

Worth noting for this clonotype: The junction departs from the called germline gene at one end, perhaps through a read error. The V call is TRBV11-2, the J call TRBJ1-1; D is undetermined. CDR1 and CDR2 (germline): SGHAT, FQNNGV. The CDR3 extends over 15 amino acids. The chain's CDR3 is CASSLDSYQNTEAFF. CDR3 DNA: TGTGCCAGTAGCTTAGATTCGTACCAGAACACTGAAGCTTTCTTT.

The chain carries TRBV11-2 and TRBJ2-5, with D possibly being TRBD1 or TRBD2 (5 bases each). The V gene lost 1 base and the J gene lost 4 bases, with 13 bases spanning the gap. The CDR3 covers 15 residues. Germline lookup yields CDR1 SGHAT and CDR2 FQNNGV. The CDR3 here is CASSLGDHSPETQYF. DNA for the CDR3: TGTGCCAGCAGCTTAGGGGACCACTCCCCAGAGACCCAGTACTTC.

CDR3 in amino acids: CSVLGTELSYEQYF. CDR3 bases: TGCAGCGTTTTGGGGACAGAGCTCTCCTACGAGCAGTACTTC. The V call is TRBV29-1, the J call TRBJ2-7, with TRBD1 matching 7 bases. Losses at the gene ends were 5 bases for V and 0 bases for J; bases not matched to a gene: 7. Per the germline V gene, CDR1 is SQVTM and CDR2 is ANQGSEA. This CDR3 has 14 amino acids.

This clonotype occurred once. The V and J genes are TRBV6-5 and TRBJ2-7; D is unclear. This CDR3 has 15 residues. Germline V lookup: CDR1 MNHEY, CDR2 SVGAGI. Trimming stripped 6 bases from V and 2 bases from J, with 17 bases between. CDR3 sequence reads: CASSFGRSPPYEQYF. The DNA for the CDR3 is TGTGCCAGCAGCTTCGGACGGAGCCCACCCTACGAGCAGTACTTC.

In its sample, this clonotype was seen once. V is TRBV20-1 and J is TRBJ1-5; D gene unclear. Between the trimmed V and J ends, which lost 1 base and 3 bases, there was a span of 10 bases. The germline V gene encodes CDR1 DFQATT and CDR2 SNEGSKA (reference sequence). The CDR3 spans 14 residues. CDR3 bases: TGCAGTGCTAGAGGGTACAGAAACAATCAGCCCCAGCATTTT. This encodes CSARGYRNNQPQHF.

This clonotype was seen once. The CDR3 sequence is CASSFGQRQYF. CDR3 bases: TGTGCCAGCAGTTTCGGTCAGCGGCAGTACTTC. This rearrangement joins TRBV27 to TRBJ2-7; D not certain. CDR3 length: 11 residues. CDR1 is MNHEY and CDR2 is SMNVEV in the germline V gene (reference sequence). V lost 3 bases to trimming and J lost 9 bases, with 9 bases between them.

The chain carries TRBV11-2 and TRBJ1-6, with TRBD1 as a possible D gene (5 bases). Germline V CDR1 and CDR2: SGHAT, FQNNGV. This CDR3 is 15 amino acids long. V lost 1 base, J lost 8 bases, and 12 bases lay in between. CDR3 sequence: CASSLVGHSDSPLHF. The CDR3 DNA reads as TGTGCCAGCAGCTTAGTTGGACATAGCGATTCACCCCTCCACTTT.

V is TRBV11-2 and J is TRBJ1-1, with unresolved D. Per the germline V gene, CDR1 is SGHAT and CDR2 is FQNNGV. The CDR3 is made up of 15 amino acids. Deletions cut 2 bases from V and 0 bases from J, with 10 bases between. The CDR3 region has the DNA TGTGCCAGCAGCTTAACGGCGTACTTGAACACTGAAGCTTTCTTT. It codes for CASSLTAYLNTEAFF.

The V gene is TRBV5-1, the J gene TRBJ1-6; D is perhaps TRBD1 (5 bases). This CDR3 is 14 amino acids long. Germline V gives CDR1 SGHRS, CDR2 YFSETQ. Trimming took off 4 bases at V and 6 bases at J, with 11 bases between the two ends. CDR3 DNA sequence: TGCGCCAGCAGCCCTGTTGGGGGTAATTCACCCCTCCACTTT. As protein: CASSPVGGNSPLHF.

The CDR3 is CASSYSGQGEAFF. CDR3 DNA: TGTGCCAGCAGTTACTCCGGACAGGGTGAGGCTTTCTTT. The chain recombines TRBV6-5 with TRBJ1-1; 8 bases agree with TRBD1. V lost 0 bases, J lost 11 bases, and 5 bases stayed unmatched. The CDR3 consists of 13 residues. Germline V gene data show CDR1 as MNHEY and CDR2 as SVGAGI.

This clonotype is a singleton in its sample. The chain employs TRBV6-5 and TRBJ1-3; no firm D call. The CDR3 totals 16 residues. CDR1 and CDR2 (germline): MNHEY, SVGAGI. The V end was cut by 0 bases, the J end by 4 bases, with 13 bases between. CDR3 loop: CASSYSGRGSGNTIYF. CDR3 sequence (DNA): TGTGCCAGCAGTTACTCAGGACGCGGATCGGGAAACACCATATATTTT.

In its sample, this clonotype was seen once. The rearrangement joins TRBV11-2 to TRBJ1-1; the D gene is possibly TRBD1 (6 bases). The length of the CDR3 is 15 residues. V dropped 2 bases and J dropped 4 bases, with 14 bases sitting between them. The germline V gene encodes CDR1 SGHAT and CDR2 FQNNGV. Written as DNA, the CDR3 is TGTGCCAGCAGCTTAAACAGGGATGATCGCACTGAAGCTTTCTTT. Its protein is CASSLNRDDRTEAFF.

This clonotype turned up a few times. This rearrangement joins TRBV3-1 to TRBJ2-5; D gene uncertain. This CDR3 has 13 amino acids. Deletions cut 1 base from V and 1 base from J, with 4 bases between. The germline CDR1 and CDR2 sequences are LGHDT and YNNKEL (reference sequence). The CDR3 DNA follows: TGTGCCAGCAGCCAAGGTATCCAAGAGACCCAGTACTTC. It codes for CASSQGIQETQYF.

This chain connects TRBV12-5 to TRBJ2-7, with TRBD1 as a possible D gene (5 bases). The ends were cut back, 8 bases at V and 2 bases at J, with 16 bases in the middle. CDR3 size: 14 residues. Germline-derived CDR1 and CDR2 are LGHNT and FRNRAP. This CDR3 reads CASSGKQAPYEQYF. The CDR3 DNA reads TGTGCTAGTTCAGGGAAGCAAGCACCCTACGAGCAGTACTTC.

The rearrangement links TRBV5-4 to TRBJ2-2; possibly TRBD1 for D (5 bases). Germline values: CDR1 SGHNT, CDR2 YYREEE (reference sequence). The V and J ends lost 9 bases and 5 bases respectively, with 14 bases between them. The CDR3 totals 13 residues. CDR3 nucleotide sequence: TGTGCCACAGTACAGGACGGGACCGGGGAGCTGTTTTTT. Translating gives CATVQDGTGELFF.

The V gene is TRBV4-1, the J gene TRBJ1-2; perhaps TRBD1 as D (6 bases). This CDR3 spans 14 amino acids. Germline V gives CDR1 MGHRA, CDR2 YSYEKL. Trimming took off 3 bases at V and 3 bases at J, with 11 bases between the two ends. The CDR3 coding sequence is TGCGCCAGCAGCCATGGACCAGGGGACTATGGCTACACCTTC. Its protein product is CASSHGPGDYGYTF.